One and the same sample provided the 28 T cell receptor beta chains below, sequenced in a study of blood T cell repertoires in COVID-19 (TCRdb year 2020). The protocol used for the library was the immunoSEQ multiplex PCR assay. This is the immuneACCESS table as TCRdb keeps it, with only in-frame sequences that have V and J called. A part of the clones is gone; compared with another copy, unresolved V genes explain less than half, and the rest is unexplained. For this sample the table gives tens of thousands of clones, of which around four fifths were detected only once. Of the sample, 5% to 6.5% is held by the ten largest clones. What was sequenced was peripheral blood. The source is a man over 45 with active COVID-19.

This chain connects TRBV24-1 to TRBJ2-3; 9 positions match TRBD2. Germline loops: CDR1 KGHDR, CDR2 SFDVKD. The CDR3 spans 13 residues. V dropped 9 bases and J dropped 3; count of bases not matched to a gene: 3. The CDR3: CATAGGGTDTQYF. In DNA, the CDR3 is TGTGCCACCGCGGGGGGGGGAACAGATACGCAGTATTTT.

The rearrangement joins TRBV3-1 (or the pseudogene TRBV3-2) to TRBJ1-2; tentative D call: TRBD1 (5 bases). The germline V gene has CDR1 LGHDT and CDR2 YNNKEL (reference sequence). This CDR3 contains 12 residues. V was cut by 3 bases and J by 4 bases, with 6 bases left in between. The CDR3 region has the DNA TGTGCCAGCAGCCAGACAGCCTATGGCTACACCTTC. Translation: CASSQTAYGYTF.

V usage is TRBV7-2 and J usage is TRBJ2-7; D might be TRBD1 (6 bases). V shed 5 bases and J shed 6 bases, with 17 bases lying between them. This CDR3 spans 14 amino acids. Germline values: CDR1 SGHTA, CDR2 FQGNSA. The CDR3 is CASSPQAGVGEQYF. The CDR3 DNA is TGTGCCAGCAGCCCCCAAGCAGGGGTAGGCGAGCAGTACTTC. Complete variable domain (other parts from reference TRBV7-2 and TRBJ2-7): GAGVSQSPSNKVTEKGKDVELRCDPISGHTALYWYRQSLGQGLEFLIYFQGNSAPDKSGLPSDRFSAERTGGSVSTLTIQRTQQEDSAVYLCASSPQAGVGEQYFGPGTRLTVT.

In nucleotides, the CDR3 is TGTGCCATCAGTGAGTCTCCAGCGGGAGTCTACAATGAGCAGTTCTTC. Residues: CAISESPAGVYNEQFF. The genes are TRBV10-3 and TRBJ2-1, with 8 bases fitting TRBD2. CDR1 and CDR2 (germline): ENHRY, SYGVKD. The CDR3 sequence is 16 residues long. The V segment lost 0 bases and the J segment 3 bases; nucleotides outside the gene matches: 4.

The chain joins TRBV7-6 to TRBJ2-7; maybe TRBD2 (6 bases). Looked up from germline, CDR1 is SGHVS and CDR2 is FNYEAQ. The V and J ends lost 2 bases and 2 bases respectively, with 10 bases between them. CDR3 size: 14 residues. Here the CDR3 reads CASSLPGLAYEQYF. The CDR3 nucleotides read TGTGCCAGCAGCTTACCGGGACTCGCCTACGAGCAGTACTTC.

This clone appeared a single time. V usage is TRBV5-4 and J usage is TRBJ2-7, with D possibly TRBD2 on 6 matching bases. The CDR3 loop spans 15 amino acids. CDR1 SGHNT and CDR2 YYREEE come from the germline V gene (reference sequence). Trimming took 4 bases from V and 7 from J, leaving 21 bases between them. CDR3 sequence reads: CASSPEIAAVDEQYF. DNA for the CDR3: TGTGCCAGCAGCCCGGAGATAGCGGCTGTGGATGAGCAGTACTTC.

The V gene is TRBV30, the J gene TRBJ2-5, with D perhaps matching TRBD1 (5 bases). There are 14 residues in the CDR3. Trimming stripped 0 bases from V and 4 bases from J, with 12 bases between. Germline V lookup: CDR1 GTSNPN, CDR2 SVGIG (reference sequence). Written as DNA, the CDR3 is TGTGCCTGGAGTGTAGGGGCTTCTGGAGAGACCCAGTACTTC. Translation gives CAWSVGASGETQYF.

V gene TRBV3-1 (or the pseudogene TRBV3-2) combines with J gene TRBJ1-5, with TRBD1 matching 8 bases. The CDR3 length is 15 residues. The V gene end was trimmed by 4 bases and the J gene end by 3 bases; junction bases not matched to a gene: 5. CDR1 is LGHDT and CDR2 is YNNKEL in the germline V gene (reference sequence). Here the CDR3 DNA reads TGTGCCAGCAGCCCCAACCAGGGGGCCAATCAGCCCCAGCATTTT. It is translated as CASSPNQGANQPQHF.

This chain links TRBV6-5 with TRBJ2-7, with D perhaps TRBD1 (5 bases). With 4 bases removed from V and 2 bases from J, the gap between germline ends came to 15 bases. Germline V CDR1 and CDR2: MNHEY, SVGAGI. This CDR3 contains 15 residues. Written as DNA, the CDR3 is TGTGCCAGCAGTTCGCCTTCCGACAGTACCTACGAGCAGTACTTC. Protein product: CASSSPSDSTYEQYF.

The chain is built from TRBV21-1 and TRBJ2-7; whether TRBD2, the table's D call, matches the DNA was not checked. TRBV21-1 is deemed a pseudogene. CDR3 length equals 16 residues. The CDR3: CASSKPGGRPGREQYF. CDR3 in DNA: TGTGCCAGCAGCAAACCCGGGGGGCGCCCGGGACGCGAGCAGTACTTC.

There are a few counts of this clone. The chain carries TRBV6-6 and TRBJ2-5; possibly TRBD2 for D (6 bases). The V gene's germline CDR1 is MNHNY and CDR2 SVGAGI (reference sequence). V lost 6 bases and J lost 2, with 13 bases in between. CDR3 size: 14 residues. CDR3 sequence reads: CASRHRREQETQYF. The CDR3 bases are TGTGCCAGCAGACATAGGCGGGAACAAGAGACCCAGTACTTC.

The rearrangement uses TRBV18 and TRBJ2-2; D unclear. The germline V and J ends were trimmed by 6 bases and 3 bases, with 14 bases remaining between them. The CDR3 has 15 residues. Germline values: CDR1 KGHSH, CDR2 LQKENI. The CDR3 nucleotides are TGTGCCAGCTCCGAATATACTCGATACACCGGGGAGCTGTTTTTT. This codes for CASSEYTRYTGELFF.

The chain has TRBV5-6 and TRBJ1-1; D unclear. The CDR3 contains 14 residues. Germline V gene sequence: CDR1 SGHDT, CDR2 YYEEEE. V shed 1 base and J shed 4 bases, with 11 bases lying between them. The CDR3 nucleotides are TGTGCCAGCAGCTTGAGCGGTAGATCCACTGAAGCTTTCTTT. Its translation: CASSLSGRSTEAFF. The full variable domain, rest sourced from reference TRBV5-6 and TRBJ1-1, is DAGVTQSPTHLIKTRGQQVTLRCSPKSGHDTVSWYQQALGQGPQFIFQYYEEEERQRGNFPDRFSGHQFPNYSSELNVNALLLGDSALYLCASSLSGRSTEAFFGQGTRLTVV.

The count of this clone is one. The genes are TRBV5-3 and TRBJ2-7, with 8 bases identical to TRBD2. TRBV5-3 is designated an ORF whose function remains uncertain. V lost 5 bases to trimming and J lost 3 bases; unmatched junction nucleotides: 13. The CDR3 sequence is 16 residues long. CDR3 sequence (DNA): TGTGCCAGAAGTCCCGGGCGGGAGGACTTGGACTACGAGCAGTACTTC. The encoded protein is CARSPGREDLDYEQYF.

The CDR3: CAISESNGDQPQHF. CDR3 bases: TGTGCCATCAGTGAGTCGAACGGGGATCAGCCCCAGCATTTT. J is TRBJ1-5 and V is TRBV10-3; D gene uncertain. Trimming stripped 0 bases from V and 5 bases from J, with 8 bases between. Germline-derived CDR1 and CDR2 are ENHRY and SYGVKD. The CDR3 is made up of 14 amino acids.

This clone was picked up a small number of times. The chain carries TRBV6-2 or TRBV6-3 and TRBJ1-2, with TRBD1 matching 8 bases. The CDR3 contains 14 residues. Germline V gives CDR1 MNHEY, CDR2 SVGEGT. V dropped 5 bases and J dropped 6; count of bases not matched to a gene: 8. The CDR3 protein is CASSRSEQGDGYTF. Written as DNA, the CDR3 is TGTGCCAGCAGTAGATCCGAACAGGGGGATGGCTACACCTTC.

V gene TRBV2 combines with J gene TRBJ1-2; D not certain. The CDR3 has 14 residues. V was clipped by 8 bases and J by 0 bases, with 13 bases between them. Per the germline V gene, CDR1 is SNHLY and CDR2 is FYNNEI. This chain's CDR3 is CASHDYGTNYGYTF. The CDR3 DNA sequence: TGTGCCAGCCATGACTATGGAACTAACTATGGCTACACCTTC.

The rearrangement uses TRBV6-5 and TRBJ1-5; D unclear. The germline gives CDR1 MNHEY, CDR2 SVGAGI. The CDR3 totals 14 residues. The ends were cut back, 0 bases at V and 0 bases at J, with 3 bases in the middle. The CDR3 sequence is CASSYSYSNQPQHF. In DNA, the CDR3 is TGTGCCAGCAGTTACTCCTATAGCAATCAGCCCCAGCATTTT.

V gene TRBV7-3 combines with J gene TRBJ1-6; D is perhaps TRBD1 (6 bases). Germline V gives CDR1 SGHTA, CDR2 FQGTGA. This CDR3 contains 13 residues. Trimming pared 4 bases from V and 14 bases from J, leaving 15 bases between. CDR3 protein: CASSYNPGGALHF. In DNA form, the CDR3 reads TGTGCCAGCAGCTACAACCCGGGGGGCGCCCTCCACTTT.

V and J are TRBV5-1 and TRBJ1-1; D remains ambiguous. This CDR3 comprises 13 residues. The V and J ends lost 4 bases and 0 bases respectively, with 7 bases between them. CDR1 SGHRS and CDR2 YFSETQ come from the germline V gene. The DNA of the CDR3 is TGCGCCAGCAGCAAGCAAATGAACACTGAAGCTTTCTTT. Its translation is CASSKQMNTEAFF.

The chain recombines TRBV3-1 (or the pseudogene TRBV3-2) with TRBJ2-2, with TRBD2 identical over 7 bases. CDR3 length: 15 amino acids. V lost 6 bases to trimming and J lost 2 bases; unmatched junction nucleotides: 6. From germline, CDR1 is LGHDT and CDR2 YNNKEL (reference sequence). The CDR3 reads CASRWRGTNTGELFF. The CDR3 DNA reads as TGTGCCAGCAGGTGGCGGGGGACTAACACCGGGGAGCTGTTTTTT.

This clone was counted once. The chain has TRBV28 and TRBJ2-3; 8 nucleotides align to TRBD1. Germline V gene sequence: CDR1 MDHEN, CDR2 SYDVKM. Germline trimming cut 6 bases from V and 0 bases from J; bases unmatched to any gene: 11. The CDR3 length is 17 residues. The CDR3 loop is CASSSVRTGTSTDTQYF. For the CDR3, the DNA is TGTGCCAGCAGCAGCGTCCGGACAGGGACTAGCACAGATACGCAGTATTTT.

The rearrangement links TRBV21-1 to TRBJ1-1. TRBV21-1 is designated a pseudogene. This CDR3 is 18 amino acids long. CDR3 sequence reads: CASSAQPPIRGKNTEAFF. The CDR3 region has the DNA TGTGCCAGCAGCGCCCAACCCCCTATTCGGGGGAAGAACACTGAAGCTTTCTTT.

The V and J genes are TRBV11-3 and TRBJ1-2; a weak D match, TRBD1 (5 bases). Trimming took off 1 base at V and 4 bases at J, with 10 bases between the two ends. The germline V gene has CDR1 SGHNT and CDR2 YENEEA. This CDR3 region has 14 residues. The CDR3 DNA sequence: TGTGCCAGCAGCTTAGGCACAGGCCCCTATGGCTACACCTTC. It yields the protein CASSLGTGPYGYTF.

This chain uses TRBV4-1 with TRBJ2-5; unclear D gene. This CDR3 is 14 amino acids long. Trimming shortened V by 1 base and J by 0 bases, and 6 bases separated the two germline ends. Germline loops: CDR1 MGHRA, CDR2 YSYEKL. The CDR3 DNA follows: TGCGCCAGCAGCCAAGGCGTGTACCAAGAGACCCAGTACTTC. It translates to CASSQGVYQETQYF.

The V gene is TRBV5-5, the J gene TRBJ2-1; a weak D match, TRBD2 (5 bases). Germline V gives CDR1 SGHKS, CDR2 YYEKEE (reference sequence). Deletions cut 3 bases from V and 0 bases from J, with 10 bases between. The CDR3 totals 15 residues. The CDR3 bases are TGTGCCAGCAGCTCCTCCGGGAACTCCTACAATGAGCAGTTCTTC. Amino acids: CASSSSGNSYNEQFF.

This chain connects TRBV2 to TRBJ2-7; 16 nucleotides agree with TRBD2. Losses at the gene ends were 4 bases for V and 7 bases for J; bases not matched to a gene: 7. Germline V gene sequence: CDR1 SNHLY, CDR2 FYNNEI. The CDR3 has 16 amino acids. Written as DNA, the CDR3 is TGTGCCAGCAGTGCCGGGACTAGCGGGAGGGCCGGGGAGCAGTACTTC. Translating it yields CASSAGTSGRAGEQYF.

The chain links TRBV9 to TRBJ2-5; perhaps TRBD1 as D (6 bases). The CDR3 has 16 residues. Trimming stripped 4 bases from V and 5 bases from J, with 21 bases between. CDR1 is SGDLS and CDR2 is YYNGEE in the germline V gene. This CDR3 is CASSPRRTDYGETQYF. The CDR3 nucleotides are TGTGCCAGCAGCCCCCGGCGGACAGACTATGGGGAGACCCAGTACTTC.